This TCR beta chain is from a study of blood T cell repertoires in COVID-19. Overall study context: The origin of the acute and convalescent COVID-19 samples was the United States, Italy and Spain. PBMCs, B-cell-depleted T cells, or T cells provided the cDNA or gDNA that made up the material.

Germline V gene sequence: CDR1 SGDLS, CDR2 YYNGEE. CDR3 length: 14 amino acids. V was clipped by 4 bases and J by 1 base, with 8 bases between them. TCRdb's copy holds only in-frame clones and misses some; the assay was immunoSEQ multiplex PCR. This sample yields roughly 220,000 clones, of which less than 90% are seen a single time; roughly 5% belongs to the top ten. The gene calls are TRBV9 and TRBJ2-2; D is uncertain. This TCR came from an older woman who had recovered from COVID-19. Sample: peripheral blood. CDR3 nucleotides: TGTGCCAGCAGCCCCGGTCTGAACACCGGGGAGCTGTTTTTT. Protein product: CASSPGLNTGELFF.